A single sample gave rise to the 4 T cell receptor beta chains below, sequenced in a study of vaccination effects on CD4 cells after COVID-19. Isolation of CD4+ T cells took place after approximately 10 days of culture. Two-dose vaccination with either BNT162b2 or mRNA-1273 was given to the participants. These receptors are not linked to any known antigen. The table came from immunoSEQ multiplex PCR; TCRdb's copy has only in-frame clones and leaves some out. This table has 37,000 or so clones, about 70% appearing once. The source material was CD4+ T cells from PBMCs cultured without peptide, sampled after COVID-19 vaccination. The receptors stem from a human donor who received a COVID-19 vaccine.

As DNA, the CDR3 is TGCGCCAGCAGCTACGACCGGGGTTCCTACGAGCAGTACTTC. This gives the protein CASSYDRGSYEQYF. V gene TRBV4-1 combines with J gene TRBJ2-7; possible D gene TRBD2, 5 bases. Trimming removed 5 bases from V and 1 base from J, with 12 bases in between. This CDR3 is 14 amino acids long. Germline CDR1 reads MGHRA; CDR2 reads YSYEKL.

The chain carries TRBV21-1 and TRBJ1-1. TRBV21-1 is deemed a pseudogene. The CDR3 length is 14 residues. The CDR3 is CASSKEGGATEAFF. CDR3 DNA: TGTGCCAGCAGCAAAGAGGGAGGGGCGACTGAAGCTTTCTTT.

This chain links TRBV29-1 with TRBJ2-1; 9 nucleotides agree with TRBD1. This CDR3 comprises 13 residues. Germline assignment: CDR1 SQVTM and CDR2 ANQGSEA. V trimming: 6 bases; J trimming: 6 bases; junction bases outside the gene matches: 6. The chain's CDR3 is CSVGQGDANEQFF. DNA for the CDR3: TGCAGCGTGGGACAGGGTGATGCCAATGAGCAGTTCTTC.

The chain uses TRBV29-1 and TRBJ1-4; no reliable D call. Per germline, CDR1 SQVTM and CDR2 ANQGSEA. The CDR3 runs 16 residues. Trimming took 2 bases from V and 14 from J, leaving 27 bases between them. The CDR3 bases are TGCAGCGTTGAATCCGCCACAGACACCGGAATGAAAAGGCTGTTTTTT. This gives the protein CSVESATDTGMKRLFF. The complete variable domain, with remaining parts taken from reference TRBV29-1 and TRBJ1-4, reads SAVISQKPSRDICQRGTSLTIQCQVDSQVTMMFWYRQQPGQSLTLIATANQGSEATYESGFVIDKFPISRPNLTFSTLTVSNMSPEDSSIYLCSVESATDTGMKRLFFGSGTQLSVL.